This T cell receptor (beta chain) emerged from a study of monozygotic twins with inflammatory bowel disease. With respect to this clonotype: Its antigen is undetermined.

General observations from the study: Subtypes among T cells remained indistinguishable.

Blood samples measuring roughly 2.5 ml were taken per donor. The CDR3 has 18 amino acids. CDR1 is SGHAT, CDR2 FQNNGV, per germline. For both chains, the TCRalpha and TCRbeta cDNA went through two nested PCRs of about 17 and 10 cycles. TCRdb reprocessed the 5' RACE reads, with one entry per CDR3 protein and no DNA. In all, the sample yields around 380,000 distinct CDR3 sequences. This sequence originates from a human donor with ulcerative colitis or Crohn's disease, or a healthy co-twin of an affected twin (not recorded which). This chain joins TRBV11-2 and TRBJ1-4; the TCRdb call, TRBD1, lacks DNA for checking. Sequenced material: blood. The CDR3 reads CASSLQGLPLPTNEKLFF.